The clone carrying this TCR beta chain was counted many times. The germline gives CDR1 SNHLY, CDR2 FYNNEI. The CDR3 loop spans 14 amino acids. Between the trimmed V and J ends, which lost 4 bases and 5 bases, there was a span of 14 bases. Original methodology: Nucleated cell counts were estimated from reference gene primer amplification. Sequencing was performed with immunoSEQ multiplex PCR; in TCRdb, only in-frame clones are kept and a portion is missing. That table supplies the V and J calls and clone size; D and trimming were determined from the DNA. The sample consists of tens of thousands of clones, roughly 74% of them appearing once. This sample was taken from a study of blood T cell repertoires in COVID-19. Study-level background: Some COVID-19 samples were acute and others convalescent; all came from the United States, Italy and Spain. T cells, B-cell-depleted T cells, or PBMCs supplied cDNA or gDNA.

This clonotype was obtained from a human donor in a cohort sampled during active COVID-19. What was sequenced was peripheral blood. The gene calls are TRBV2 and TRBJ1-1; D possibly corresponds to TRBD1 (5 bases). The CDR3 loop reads CASSGGRVGTEAFF. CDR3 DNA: TGTGCCAGCAGTGGCGGCAGGGTGGGGACTGAAGCTTTCTTT.